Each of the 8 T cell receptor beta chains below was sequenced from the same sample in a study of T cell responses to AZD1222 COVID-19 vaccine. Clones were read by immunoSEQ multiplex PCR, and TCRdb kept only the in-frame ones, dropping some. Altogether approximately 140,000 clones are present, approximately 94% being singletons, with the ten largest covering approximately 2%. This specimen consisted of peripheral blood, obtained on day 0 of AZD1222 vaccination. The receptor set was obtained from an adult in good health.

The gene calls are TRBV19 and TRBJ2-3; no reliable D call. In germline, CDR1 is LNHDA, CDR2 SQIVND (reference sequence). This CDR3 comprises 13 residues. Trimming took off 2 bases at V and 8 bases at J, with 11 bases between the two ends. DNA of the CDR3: TGTGCCAGTAGTATACAATGGGGTGCTACGCAGTATTTT. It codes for CASSIQWGATQYF.

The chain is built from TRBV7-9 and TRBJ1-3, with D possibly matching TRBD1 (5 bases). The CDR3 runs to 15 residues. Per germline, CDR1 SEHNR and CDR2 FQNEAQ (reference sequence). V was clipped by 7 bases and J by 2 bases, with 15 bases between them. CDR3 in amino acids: CASTPGGKAGNTIYF. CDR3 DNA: TGTGCCAGCACCCCTGGGGGGAAAGCTGGAAACACCATATATTTT.

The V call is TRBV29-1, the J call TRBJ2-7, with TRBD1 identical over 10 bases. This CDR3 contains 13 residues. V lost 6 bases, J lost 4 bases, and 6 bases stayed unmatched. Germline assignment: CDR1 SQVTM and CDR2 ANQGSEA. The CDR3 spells CSVGRDRGYEQYF. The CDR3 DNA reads TGCAGCGTAGGCCGGGACAGGGGTTACGAGCAGTACTTC.

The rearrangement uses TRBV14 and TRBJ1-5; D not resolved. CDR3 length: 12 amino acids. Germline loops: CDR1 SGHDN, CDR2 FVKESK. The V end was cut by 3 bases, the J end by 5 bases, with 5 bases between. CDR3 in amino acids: CASSQGYQPQHF. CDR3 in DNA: TGTGCCAGCAGCCAGGGGTATCAGCCCCAGCATTTT.

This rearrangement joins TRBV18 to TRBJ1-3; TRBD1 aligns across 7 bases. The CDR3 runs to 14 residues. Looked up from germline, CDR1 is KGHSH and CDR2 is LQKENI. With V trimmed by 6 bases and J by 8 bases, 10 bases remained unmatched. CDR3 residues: CASSSTGEGDTIYF. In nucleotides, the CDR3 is TGTGCCAGCTCGTCAACAGGGGAAGGAGACACCATATATTTT. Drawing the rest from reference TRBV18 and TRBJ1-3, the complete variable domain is NAGVMQNPRHLVRRRGQEARLRCSPMKGHSHVYWYRQLPEEGLKFMVYLQKENIIDESGMPKERFSAEFPKEGPSILRIQQVVRGDSAAYFCASSSTGEGDTIYFGEGSWLTVV.

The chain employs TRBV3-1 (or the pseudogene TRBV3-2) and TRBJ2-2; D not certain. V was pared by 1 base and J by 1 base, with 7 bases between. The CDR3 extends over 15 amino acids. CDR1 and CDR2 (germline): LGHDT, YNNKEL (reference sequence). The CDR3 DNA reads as TGTGCCAGCAGCCAAGGCTCAGTGAACACCGGGGAGCTGTTTTTT. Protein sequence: CASSQGSVNTGELFF.

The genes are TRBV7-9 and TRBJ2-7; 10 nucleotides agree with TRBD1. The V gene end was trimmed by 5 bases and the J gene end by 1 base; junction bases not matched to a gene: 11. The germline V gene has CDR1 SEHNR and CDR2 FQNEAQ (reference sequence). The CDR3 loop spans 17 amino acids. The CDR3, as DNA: TGTGCCAGCAGCAAACTTGGGGGGACAGGGGCTTCCTACGAGCAGTACTTC. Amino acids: CASSKLGGTGASYEQYF. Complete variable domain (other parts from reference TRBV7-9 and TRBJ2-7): DTGVSQNPRHKITKRGQNVTFRCDPISEHNRLYWYRQTLGQGPEFLTYFQNEAQLEKSRLLSDRFSAERPKGSFSTLEIQRTEQGDSAMYLCASSKLGGTGASYEQYFGPGTRLTVT.

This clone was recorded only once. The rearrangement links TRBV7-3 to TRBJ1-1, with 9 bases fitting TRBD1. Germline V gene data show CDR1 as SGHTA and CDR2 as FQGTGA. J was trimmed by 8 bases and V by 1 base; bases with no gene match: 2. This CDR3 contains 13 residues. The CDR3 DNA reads TGTGCCAGCAGCTTAAGGACAGGGGCCGAAGCTTTCTTT. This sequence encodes CASSLRTGAEAFF.